This T cell receptor beta chain is from a study of blood T cell repertoires in COVID-19. Study-wide context: The origin of the acute and convalescent COVID-19 samples was the United States, Italy and Spain. PBMCs, B-cell-depleted T cells, or T cells provided the cDNA or gDNA that made up the material.

CDR1 is SGHRS, CDR2 YFSETQ, per germline. There are 14 residues in the CDR3. The V end lost 2 bases, the J end lost 2 bases, and 10 bases lay between the germline ends. Source study methods: Using reference gene primer amplification, nucleated cell counts were estimated. Clones were read by immunoSEQ multiplex PCR, and TCRdb kept only the in-frame ones, dropping some. That table furnishes V, J and clone size, whereas the DNA furnished D and trimming. The sample lists about 220,000 clones; roughly 76% were seen once. Sequences were obtained from peripheral blood. The source of this sequence is a human donor in a cohort sampled during active COVID-19. The chain recombines TRBV5-1 with TRBJ1-1; tentatively, D is TRBD1 (6 bases). CDR3 in amino acids: CASSFGQTNTEAFF. The DNA of the CDR3 is TGCGCCAGCAGCTTCGGACAGACCAACACTGAAGCTTTCTTT.